These 8 T cell receptor beta chains were sequenced from one sample in a study of blood T cell repertoires in COVID-19. Generated by immunoSEQ multiplex PCR, the TCRdb table keeps only in-frame clones and is missing some. This sample has approximately 500,000 clones, with 85% to 90% found just once. Sequences were obtained from peripheral blood. The receptor set was obtained from a woman aged 50 to 60 with COVID-19, enrolled during active disease.

The gene calls are TRBV6-5 and TRBJ2-7; 7 nucleotides match TRBD2. V lost 7 bases, J lost 2 bases, and 2 bases stayed unmatched. Germline V CDR1 and CDR2: MNHEY, SVGAGI. This CDR3 spans 12 amino acids. As DNA, the CDR3 is TGTGCCAGCATGGGAGGGACCTACGAGCAGTACTTC. Translating gives CASMGGTYEQYF.

The chain joins TRBV28 to TRBJ1-2; 10 bases are shared with TRBD1. J was trimmed by 5 bases and V by 5 bases; bases with no gene match: 5. Germline-derived CDR1 and CDR2 are MDHEN and SYDVKM. The CDR3 totals 14 residues. Written as DNA, the CDR3 is TGTGCCAGCAGTCCTCCGGACAGGGGGTATGGCTACACCTTC. This codes for CASSPPDRGYGYTF.

The chain carries TRBV6-1 and TRBJ1-6; 7 bases map to TRBD1. CDR1 and CDR2 (germline): MNHNS, SASEGT. The CDR3 consists of 16 residues. V shed 2 bases and J 4 bases; nucleotides not matched to a gene: 5. The CDR3 DNA reads as TGTGCCAGCAGTGAATCGCCGGGACAGTATAATTCACCCCTCCACTTT. As protein: CASSESPGQYNSPLHF.

The chain couples TRBV28 to TRBJ2-1; TRBD1 might be the D (5 bases). Trimming removed 4 bases at V and 12 bases at J, with 10 bases between. This CDR3 is built from 11 residues. Germline V gene data show CDR1 as MDHEN and CDR2 as SYDVKM. In DNA form, the CDR3 reads TGTGCCAGCAGTTGGGGCCTCCGGCAGTTCTTC. Its protein is CASSWGLRQFF.

The rearrangement uses TRBV6-5 and TRBJ2-7; D is perhaps TRBD2 (7 bases). The V gene's germline CDR1 is MNHEY and CDR2 SVGAGI. This CDR3 region has 13 residues. Deletions cut 8 bases from V and 3 bases from J, with 14 bases between. The CDR3 here is CASGGAGFYEQYF. The CDR3 nucleotides are TGTGCCAGCGGGGGGGCAGGATTCTACGAGCAGTACTTC.

This clone occurred a few times. The V and J genes are TRBV6-5 and TRBJ1-1, with 7 bases that match TRBD1. Germline CDR1 is MNHEY and CDR2 is SVGAGI. The CDR3 runs 14 residues. The ends lost 0 bases at V and 10 bases at J; junction bases unmatched: 8. The CDR3 loop is CASSYSIGTEAAFF. The CDR3, as DNA: TGTGCCAGCAGTTACTCGATCGGGACAGAGGCAGCTTTCTTT.

This sequence joins TRBV25-1 and TRBJ1-1; 9 nucleotides match TRBD1. The germline V gene encodes CDR1 MGHDK and CDR2 SYGVNS. The CDR3 is 13 residues long. Trimming took 6 bases from V and 4 from J; bases not matched to a gene: 3. The CDR3 here is CASRGTGSTEAFF. The CDR3 DNA sequence: TGTGCCAGCAGGGGGACAGGGAGCACTGAAGCTTTCTTT.

V is TRBV9 and J is TRBJ1-2; 7 bases map to TRBD1. Germline trimming cut 3 bases from V and 7 bases from J; bases unmatched to any gene: 6. The germline V gene encodes CDR1 SGDLS and CDR2 YYNGEE. The CDR3 spans 13 residues. CDR3 sequence: CASSDTGVGGYTF. As DNA, the CDR3 is TGTGCCAGCAGCGACACAGGGGTCGGTGGCTACACCTTC.